This T cell receptor (beta chain) was found in a study of shared clonotypes between healthy human individuals. The naive CD8 subset, CD45RO-negative cells positively selected for CCR7, excluded terminally differentiated effector memory CD45RA+ cells. The method was immunoSEQ multiplex PCR; TCRdb's version includes in-frame clones alone and lacks a portion of them. The top ten hold 0.3% of the sample, which has under 600,000 clones, 95% to 98% seen once. Germline-derived CDR1 and CDR2 are MNHEY and SMNVEV (reference sequence). The CDR3 loop spans 15 amino acids. The V gene lost 6 bases and the J gene lost 9 bases, with 21 bases spanning the gap. Study-level findings and limits: In the sorted subsets, rarefaction showed sequencing was incomplete despite large depth.

As concerns this clone: Its specificity is unknown.

Sequencing was performed on naive CD8+ T cells sorted from blood. V gene TRBV27 combines with J gene TRBJ2-1; tentatively, D is TRBD1 (8 bases). This clonotype originated in a man between 25 and 39 years old in good health. DNA for the CDR3: TGTGCCAGCAGCCAGGGGGGGACAGGTTATGGTGAGCAGTTCTTC. This encodes CASSQGGTGYGEQFF.